This T cell receptor (beta chain) is drawn from a study of blood T cell repertoires in COVID-19. Study context: Specimens from acute and convalescent COVID-19 originated in the United States, Italy and Spain.

Clones were read by immunoSEQ multiplex PCR, and TCRdb kept only the in-frame ones, dropping some. The sample yields fewer than 400,000 clones, about nine tenths seen once. The V segment lost 5 bases and the J segment 5 bases; nucleotides outside the gene matches: 9. CDR1 SGHTA and CDR2 FQGNSA come from the germline V gene. The CDR3 totals 15 residues. The source is a woman aged 30 to 39 with COVID-19, enrolled during active disease. Sequenced sample: peripheral blood. V is TRBV7-2 and J is TRBJ1-5, with 7 bases fitting TRBD1. The CDR3, as DNA: TGTGCCAGCAGCATACCGGGACAGCCTTATCAGCCCCAGCATTTT. Protein: CASSIPGQPYQPQHF.